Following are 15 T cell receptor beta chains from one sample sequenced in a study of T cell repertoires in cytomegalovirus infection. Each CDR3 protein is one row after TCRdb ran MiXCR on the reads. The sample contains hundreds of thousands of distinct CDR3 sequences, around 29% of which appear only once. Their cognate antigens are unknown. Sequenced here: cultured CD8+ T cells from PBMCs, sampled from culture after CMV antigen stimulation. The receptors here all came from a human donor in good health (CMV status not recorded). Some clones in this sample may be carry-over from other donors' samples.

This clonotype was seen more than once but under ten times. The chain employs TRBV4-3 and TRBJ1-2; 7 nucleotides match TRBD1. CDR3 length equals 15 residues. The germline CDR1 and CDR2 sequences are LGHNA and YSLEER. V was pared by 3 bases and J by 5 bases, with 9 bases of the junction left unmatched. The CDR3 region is CASSHYRDSDYGYTF. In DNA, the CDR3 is TGCGCCAGCAGCCACTACCGGGACAGCGATTATGGCTACACCTTC.

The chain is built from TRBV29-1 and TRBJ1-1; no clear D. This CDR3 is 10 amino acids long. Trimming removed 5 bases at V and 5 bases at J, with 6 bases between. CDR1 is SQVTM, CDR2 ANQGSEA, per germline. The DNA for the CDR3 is TGCAGCGTTTGGCAGACTGAAGCTTTCTTT. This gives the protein CSVWQTEAFF.

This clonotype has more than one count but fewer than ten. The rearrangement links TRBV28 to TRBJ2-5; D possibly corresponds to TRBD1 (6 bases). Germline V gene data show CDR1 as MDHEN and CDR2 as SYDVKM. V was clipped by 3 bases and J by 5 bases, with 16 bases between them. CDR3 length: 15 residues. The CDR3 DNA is TGTGCCAGCAGTTTTGAGGACAGCGGATGGGAGACCCAGTACTTC. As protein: CASSFEDSGWETQYF.

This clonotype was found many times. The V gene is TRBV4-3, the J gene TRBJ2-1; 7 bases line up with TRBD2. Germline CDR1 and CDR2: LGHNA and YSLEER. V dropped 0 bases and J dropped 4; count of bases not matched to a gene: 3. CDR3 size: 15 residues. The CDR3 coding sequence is TGCGCCAGCAGCCAAGATCGGGGACTATACAATGAGCAGTTCTTC. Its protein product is CASSQDRGLYNEQFF.

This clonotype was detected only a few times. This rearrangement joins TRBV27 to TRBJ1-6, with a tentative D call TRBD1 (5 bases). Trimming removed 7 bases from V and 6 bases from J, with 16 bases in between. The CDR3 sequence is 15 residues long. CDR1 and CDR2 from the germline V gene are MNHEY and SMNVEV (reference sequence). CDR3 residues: CASTFRQHSNSPLHF. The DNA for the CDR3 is TGTGCCAGCACCTTCAGACAGCATAGTAATTCACCCCTCCACTTT.

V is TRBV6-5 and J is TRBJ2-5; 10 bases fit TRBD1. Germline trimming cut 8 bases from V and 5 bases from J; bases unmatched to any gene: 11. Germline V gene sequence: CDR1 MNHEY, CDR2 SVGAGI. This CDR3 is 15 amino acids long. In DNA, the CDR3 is TGTGCCAGCGGTTGGGGACAGGGGACGATTGAGACCCAGTACTTC. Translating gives CASGWGQGTIETQYF.

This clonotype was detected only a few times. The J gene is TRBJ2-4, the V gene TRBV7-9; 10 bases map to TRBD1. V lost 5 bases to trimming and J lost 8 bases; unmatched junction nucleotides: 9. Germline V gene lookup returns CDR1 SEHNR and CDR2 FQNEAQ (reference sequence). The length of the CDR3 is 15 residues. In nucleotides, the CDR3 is TGTGCCAGCAGCCTCGCCGACAGGGGGCTGTACATTCAGTACTTC. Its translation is CASSLADRGLYIQYF.

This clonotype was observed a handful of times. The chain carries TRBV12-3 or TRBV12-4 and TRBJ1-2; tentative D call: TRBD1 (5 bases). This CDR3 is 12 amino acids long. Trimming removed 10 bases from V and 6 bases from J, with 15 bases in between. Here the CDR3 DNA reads TGTGCCATCCCTGGGACGGAACATGGCTACACCTTC. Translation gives CAIPGTEHGYTF.

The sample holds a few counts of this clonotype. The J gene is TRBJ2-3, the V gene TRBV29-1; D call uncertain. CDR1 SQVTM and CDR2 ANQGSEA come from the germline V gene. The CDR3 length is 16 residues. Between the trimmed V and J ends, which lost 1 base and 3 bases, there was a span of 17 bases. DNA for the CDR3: TGCAGCGTTGAAGGATACTCTTATGCGAGTACAGATACGCAGTATTTT. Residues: CSVEGYSYASTDTQYF.

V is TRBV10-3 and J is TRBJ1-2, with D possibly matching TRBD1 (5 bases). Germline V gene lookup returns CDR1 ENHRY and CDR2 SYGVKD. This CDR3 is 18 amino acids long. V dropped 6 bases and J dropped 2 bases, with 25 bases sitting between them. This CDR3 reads CAISELIPRSGGNYGYTF. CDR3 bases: TGTGCCATCAGCGAGCTTATCCCACGCTCCGGGGGGAACTATGGCTACACCTTC.

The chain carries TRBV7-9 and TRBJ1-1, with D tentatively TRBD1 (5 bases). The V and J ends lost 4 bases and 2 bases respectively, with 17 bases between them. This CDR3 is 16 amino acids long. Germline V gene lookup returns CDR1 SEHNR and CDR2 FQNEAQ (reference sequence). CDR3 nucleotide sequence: TGTGCCAGCAGCTCTCCCCCCACAGGCCCAAACACTGAAGCTTTCTTT. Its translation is CASSSPPTGPNTEAFF.

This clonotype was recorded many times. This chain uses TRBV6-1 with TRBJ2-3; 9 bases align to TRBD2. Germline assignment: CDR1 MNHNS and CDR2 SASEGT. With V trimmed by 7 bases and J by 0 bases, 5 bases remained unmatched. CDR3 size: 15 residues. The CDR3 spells CASKVGLASTDTQYF. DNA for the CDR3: TGTGCCAGCAAGGTAGGACTAGCGAGCACAGATACGCAGTATTTT.

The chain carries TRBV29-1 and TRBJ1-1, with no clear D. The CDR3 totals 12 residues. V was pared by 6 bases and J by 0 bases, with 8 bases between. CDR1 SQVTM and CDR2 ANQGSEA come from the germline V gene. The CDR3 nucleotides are TGCAGCGTATTGCCGGTGAACACTGAAGCTTTCTTT. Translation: CSVLPVNTEAFF.

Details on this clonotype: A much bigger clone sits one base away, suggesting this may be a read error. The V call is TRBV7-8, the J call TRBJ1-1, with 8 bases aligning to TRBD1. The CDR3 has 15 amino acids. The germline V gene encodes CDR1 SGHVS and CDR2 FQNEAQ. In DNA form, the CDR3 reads TGTGTCAGCAGCCCCAGGGGGCCAAGTGACACTGAAGCTTTCTTT. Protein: CVSSPRGPSDTEAFF.

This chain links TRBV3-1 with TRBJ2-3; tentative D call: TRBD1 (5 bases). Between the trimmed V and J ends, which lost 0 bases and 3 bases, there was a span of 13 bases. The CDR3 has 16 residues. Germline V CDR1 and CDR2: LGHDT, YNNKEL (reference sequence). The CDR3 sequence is CASSQDPDIRTDTQYF. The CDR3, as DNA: TGTGCCAGCAGCCAAGATCCGGACATTCGGACAGATACGCAGTATTTT.